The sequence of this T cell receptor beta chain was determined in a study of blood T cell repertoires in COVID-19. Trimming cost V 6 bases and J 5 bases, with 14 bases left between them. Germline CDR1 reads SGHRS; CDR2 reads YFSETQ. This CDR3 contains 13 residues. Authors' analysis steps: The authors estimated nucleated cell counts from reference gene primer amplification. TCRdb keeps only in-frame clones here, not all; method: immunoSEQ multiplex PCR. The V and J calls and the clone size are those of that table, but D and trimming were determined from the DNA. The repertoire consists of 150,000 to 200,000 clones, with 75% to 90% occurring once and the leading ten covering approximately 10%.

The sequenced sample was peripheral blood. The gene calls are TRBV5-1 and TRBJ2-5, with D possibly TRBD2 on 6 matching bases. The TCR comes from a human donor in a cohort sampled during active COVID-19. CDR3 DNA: TGCGCCAGCAACACGGATGCGGGGGAGACCCAGTACTTC. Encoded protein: CASNTDAGETQYF.